The source of this TCR beta chain is a study of shared T cell receptors in the human thymus. Sequencing used immunoSEQ multiplex PCR; TCRdb keeps in-frame clones, though not all of them. Of some 700,000 clones listed, around nine tenths are singletons. The same specimen was also included in a second study, on human thymus T cells. In that study: The study used thymus tissue resected during corrective heart surgery. Related studies noted strongly shared thymic repertoires across unrelated people.

This clonotype originated in a boy in the first two years of life with a congenital heart defect. The sample comprised thymocytes.

In DNA, the CDR3 is TGTGCCAGCAGTGGCCGTGGGCCAGGCCTCTCCGAGCAGTACTTC. Its translation: CASSGRGPGLSEQYF. The chain links TRBV9 to TRBJ2-7; D call uncertain. V lost 5 bases and J lost 6, with 21 bases in between. Germline V gene data show CDR1 as SGDLS and CDR2 as YYNGEE. The length of the CDR3 is 15 residues. The variable domain in full, with the rest retrieved from reference TRBV9 and TRBJ2-7, is DSGVTQTPKHLITATGQRVTLRCSPRSGDLSVYWYQQSLDQGLQFLIQYYNGEERAKGNILERFSAQQFPDLHSELNLSSLELGDSALYFCASSGRGPGLSEQYFGPGTRLTVT.